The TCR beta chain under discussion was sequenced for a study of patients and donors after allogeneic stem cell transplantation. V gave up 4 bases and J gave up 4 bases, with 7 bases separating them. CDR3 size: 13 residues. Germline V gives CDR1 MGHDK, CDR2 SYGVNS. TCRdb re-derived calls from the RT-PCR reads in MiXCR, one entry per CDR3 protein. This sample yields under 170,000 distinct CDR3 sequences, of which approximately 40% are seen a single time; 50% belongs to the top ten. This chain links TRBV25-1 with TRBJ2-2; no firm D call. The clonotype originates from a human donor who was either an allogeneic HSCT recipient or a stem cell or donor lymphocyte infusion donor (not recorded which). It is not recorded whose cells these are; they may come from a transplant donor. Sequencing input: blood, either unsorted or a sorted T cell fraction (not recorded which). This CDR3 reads CASSVTATGELFF. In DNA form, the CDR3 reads TGTGCCAGCAGTGTAACAGCCACCGGGGAGCTGTTTTTT.